Given below is one TCR beta chain in context. CDR1 and CDR2 (germline): SQVTM, ANQGSEA. CDR3 length equals 11 residues. V was cut by 7 bases and J by 6 bases, with 10 bases left in between. TCRdb re-called the 5' RACE reads through MiXCR, storing one row per CDR3 protein. The repertoire includes tens of thousands of distinct CDR3 sequences, 28% of them detected once, and roughly 3.3% sits in the top ten. Sequencing used tumor-infiltrating memory CD4+ T cells sorted from the breast tumor. Subset indicated: memory CD4+ T cells, CD4+CD45RO+CD25-. The TCR comes from a female donor with breast cancer. The V call is TRBV29-1, the J call TRBJ2-1; unclear D gene. Written as DNA, the CDR3 is TGCAGCGCGGTGGAGCGCAATGAGCAGTTCTTC. Translating gives CSAVERNEQFF.